Listed below are T cell receptor beta chains from one sample, sequenced in a study of patients and donors after allogeneic stem cell transplantation. TCRdb reanalysed the RT-PCR reads using MiXCR and keeps one entry per CDR3 protein. This sample has about 90,000 distinct CDR3 sequences; around 48% occur once, and the top ten carry roughly 64%. The sample consisted of blood, either unsorted or a sorted T cell fraction (not recorded which). Receptors were obtained from a human donor who was either an allogeneic HSCT recipient or a stem cell or donor lymphocyte infusion donor (not recorded which). It is not recorded whose cells these are; they may come from a transplant donor. CDR3s include the opening cysteine and the closing phenylalanine or tryptophan. The order of the fields is CDR3 DNA, CDR3 protein, D gene, V gene, J gene, clone size. The D gene is left open where the match is weak. The size entry is marked missing in some rows and otherwise reads once, few, many or a size class.

TGTGCCAGCAGTTTAGGCTCCCGCAGCGATAGCAATCAGCCCCAGCATTTT,CASSLGSRSDSNQPQHF,-,TRBV12-3/TRBV12-4,TRBJ1-5,-
TGTGCCAGCAGTTTGGTCCAGACAGGGATATTAGAGCCCCAGCATTTT,CASSLVQTGILEPQHF,TRBD1,TRBV28,TRBJ1-5,-
TGTGCCAGCAGCCCCGACTCTGGGGGCTACACCTTC,CASSPDSGGYTF,-,TRBV12-3/TRBV12-4,TRBJ1-2,-
TGTGCCAGCAGACCCGGACAGGGGGCAAGCAATCAGCCCCAGCATTTT,CASRPGQGASNQPQHF,TRBD1,TRBV6-2/TRBV6-3,TRBJ1-5,-
TGCAGCCTTACCCAGACTAGCGGGGGACCAACGCAGTATTTT,CSLTQTSGGPTQYF,TRBD2,TRBV29-1,TRBJ2-3,-
TGCGCCAGCAGCCAACCGACAGCGGCGGGGGATGGCTACACCTTC,CASSQPTAAGDGYTF,-,TRBV4-1,TRBJ1-2,-
TGTGCCAGCAGCTTGTTCGCCAAACGAGAAGGGGAAAAACTGTTTTTT,CASSLFAKREGEKLFF,-,TRBV7-9,TRBJ1-4,few
TGCAGTGCCCTCGTGCTAGCGGGGGCCTACAATGAGCAGTTCTTC,CSALVLAGAYNEQFF,TRBD2,TRBV20-1,TRBJ2-1,once
TGCGCCAGCAGCCAAGGGGCGGGGTATAGCACTGAAGCTTTCTTT,CASSQGAGYSTEAFF,-,TRBV4-1,TRBJ1-1,-
TGTGCCAGCAGCGCAACAGGGAGAGATCAGCCCCAGCATTTT,CASSATGRDQPQHF,-,TRBV11-2,TRBJ1-5,-
TGCAGTGATCGCGGACAGGGGGCATATGGCTACACCTTC,CSDRGQGAYGYTF,TRBD1,TRBV20-1,TRBJ1-2,few
TGTGCCGTCGAGTTAGGGCCCTCTGGAAACACCATATATTTT,CAVELGPSGNTIYF,-,TRBV10-3,TRBJ1-3,few
TGCAGTGCTAGAGATCCCGGGACAGGACCTCTAAGCTCCTACGAGCAGTACTTC,CSARDPGTGPLSSYEQYF,TRBD1,TRBV20-1,TRBJ2-7,-
TGCGCCAGCAGTTTGGACACCTCGAACACTGAAGCTTTCTTT,CASSLDTSNTEAFF,-,TRBV5-1,TRBJ1-1,few
TGTGCCAGCAGTTTAAGCAACACTGAAGCTTTCTTT,CASSLSNTEAFF,-,TRBV28,TRBJ1-1,-
TGTGCCAGCAGCTTTGAGGGGGATCCAAGCTATGGCTACACCTTC,CASSFEGDPSYGYTF,-,TRBV7-3,TRBJ1-2,-
TGTGCCAGCAGCTCCGGACTAAAAAATGGCTACACCTTC,CASSSGLKNGYTF,-,TRBV7-9,TRBJ1-2,-
TGTGCCAGCAGTTTAGAGACAGGGGGGAGGTCTGAAGCTTTCTTT,CASSLETGGRSEAFF,TRBD1,TRBV12-3/TRBV12-4,TRBJ1-1,few
TGTGCCAGCAGGGAAATAGGCCAGCACTTGAACACTGAAGCTTTCTTT,CASREIGQHLNTEAFF,-,TRBV2,TRBJ1-1,-
TGTGCCAGCAGTGGGGGCAGTTATAGCAATCAGCCCCAGCATTTT,CASSGGSYSNQPQHF,-,TRBV2,TRBJ1-5,once
TGCAGTGCTAGACCCCCAGGGGGGGATGAAGGAACTGAAGCTTTCTTT,CSARPPGGDEGTEAFF,TRBD1,TRBV20-1,TRBJ1-1,-
TGTGCCAGCAGTTTGAGGCCTAGCGGAGACAATGAGCAGTTCTTC,CASSLRPSGDNEQFF,TRBD2,TRBV12-3/TRBV12-4,TRBJ2-1,-
TGTGCCAGCAGCCAAGATCCGGGACAGGGGTTTTTCACCATATATTTT,CASSQDPGQGFFTIYF,TRBD1,TRBV4-2,TRBJ1-3,-
TGTGCCATCGGGACAGTTCCCTACGAGCAGTACTTC,CAIGTVPYEQYF,TRBD1,TRBV10-3,TRBJ2-7,-